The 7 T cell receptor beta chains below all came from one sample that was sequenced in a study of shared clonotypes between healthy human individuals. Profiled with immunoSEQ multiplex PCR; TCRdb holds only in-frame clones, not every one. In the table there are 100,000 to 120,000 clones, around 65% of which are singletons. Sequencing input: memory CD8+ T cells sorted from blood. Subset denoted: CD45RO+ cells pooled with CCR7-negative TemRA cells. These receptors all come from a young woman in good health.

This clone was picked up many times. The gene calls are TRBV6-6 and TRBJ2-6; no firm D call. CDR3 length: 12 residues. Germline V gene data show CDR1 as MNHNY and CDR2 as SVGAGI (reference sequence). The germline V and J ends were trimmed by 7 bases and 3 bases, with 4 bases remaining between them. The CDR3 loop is CASIGGANVLTF. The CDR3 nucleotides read TGTGCCAGCATTGGTGGGGCCAACGTCCTGACTTTC.

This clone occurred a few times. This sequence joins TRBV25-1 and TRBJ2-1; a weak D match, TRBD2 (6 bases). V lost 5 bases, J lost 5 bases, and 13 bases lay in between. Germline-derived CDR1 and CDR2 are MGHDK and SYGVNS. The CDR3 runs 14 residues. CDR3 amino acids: CASSSSGLDNEQFF. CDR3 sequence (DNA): TGTGCCAGCAGTAGTAGCGGTCTGGACAATGAGCAGTTCTTC.

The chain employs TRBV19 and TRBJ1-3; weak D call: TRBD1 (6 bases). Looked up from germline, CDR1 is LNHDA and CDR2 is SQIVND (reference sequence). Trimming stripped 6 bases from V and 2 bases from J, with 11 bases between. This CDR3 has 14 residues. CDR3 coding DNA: TGTGCCAGTAGCCCACAGGGTGCTGGAAACACCATATATTTT. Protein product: CASSPQGAGNTIYF.

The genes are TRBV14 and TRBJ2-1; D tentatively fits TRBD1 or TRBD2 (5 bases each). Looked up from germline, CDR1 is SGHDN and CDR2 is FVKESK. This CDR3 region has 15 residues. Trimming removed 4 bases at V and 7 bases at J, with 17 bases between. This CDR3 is CASSPRRGPGNEQFF. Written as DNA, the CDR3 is TGTGCCAGCAGCCCCCGTCGGGGCCCTGGGAATGAGCAGTTCTTC.

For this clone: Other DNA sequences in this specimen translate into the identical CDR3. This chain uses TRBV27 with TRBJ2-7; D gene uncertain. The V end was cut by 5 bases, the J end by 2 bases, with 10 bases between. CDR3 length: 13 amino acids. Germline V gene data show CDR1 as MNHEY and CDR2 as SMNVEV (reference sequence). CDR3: CASSPVAPYEQYF. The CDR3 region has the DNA TGTGCCAGCAGTCCCGTGGCCCCCTACGAGCAGTACTTC.

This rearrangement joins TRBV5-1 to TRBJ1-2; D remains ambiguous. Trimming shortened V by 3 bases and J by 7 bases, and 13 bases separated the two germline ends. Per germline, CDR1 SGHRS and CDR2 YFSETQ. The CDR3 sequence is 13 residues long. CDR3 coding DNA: TGCGCCAGCAGCTCCCCCGGAATGACTGGCTACACCTTC. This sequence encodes CASSSPGMTGYTF.

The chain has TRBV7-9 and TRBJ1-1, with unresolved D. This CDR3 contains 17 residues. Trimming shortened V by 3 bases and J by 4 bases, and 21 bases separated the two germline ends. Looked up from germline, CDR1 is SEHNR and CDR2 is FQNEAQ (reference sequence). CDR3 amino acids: CASSFPRGQRIITEAFF. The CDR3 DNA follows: TGTGCCAGCAGCTTTCCTCGAGGTCAGAGGATCATCACTGAAGCTTTCTTT.